This TCR beta chain was observed in a study of shared clonotypes between healthy human individuals. Turning to the study itself: Researchers drew samples from a couple of women and a few men aged 18 to 49. Study observations and caveats: Relative to their counterparts shared across all four donors, non-shared clonotypes exhibited diminished generation probabilities. Sampling involved blood alone; tissue repertoires likely differ. Among a few donors, approximately 5% of naive CD4 clonotypes were found in common.

Sequencing used immunoSEQ multiplex PCR; TCRdb keeps in-frame clones, though not all of them. The repertoire holds 2 million to 2.5 million clones, 80% to 95% seen once, with 0.3% to 0.4% in the top ten. The table lists this clone with a few counts. Its target is not known. CDR3 length: 14 residues. Trimming removed 1 base at V and 3 bases at J, with 10 bases between. CDR1 is SGHRS and CDR2 is YFSETQ in the germline V gene. The V call is TRBV5-1, the J call TRBJ1-1; D ambiguous. Material: naive CD4+ T cells from PBMCs. This sample's subset: CD45RA+ positively selected. This TCR was recovered from a man in his late teens or twenties in good health. Some clones in this sample may be carry-over from other donors' samples. The CDR3 loop is CASSLLGRDTEAFF. The CDR3 region has the DNA TGCGCCAGCAGCTTGTTAGGAAGGGACACTGAAGCTTTCTTT. Complete variable domain (other parts from reference TRBV5-1 and TRBJ1-1): KAGVTQTPRYLIKTRGQQVTLSCSPISGHRSVSWYQQTPGQGLQFLFEYFSETQRNKGNFPGRFSGRQFSNSRSEMNVSTLELGDSALYLCASSLLGRDTEAFFGQGTRLTVV.